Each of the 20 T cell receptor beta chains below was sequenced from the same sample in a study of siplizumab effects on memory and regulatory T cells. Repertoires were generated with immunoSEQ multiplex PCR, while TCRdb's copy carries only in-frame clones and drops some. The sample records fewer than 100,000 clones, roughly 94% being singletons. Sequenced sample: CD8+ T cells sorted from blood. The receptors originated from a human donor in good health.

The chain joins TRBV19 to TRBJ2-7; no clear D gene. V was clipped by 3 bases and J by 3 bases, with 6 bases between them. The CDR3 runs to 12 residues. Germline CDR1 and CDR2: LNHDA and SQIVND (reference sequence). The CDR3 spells CASSMGFYEQYF. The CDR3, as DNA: TGTGCCAGTAGTATGGGTTTCTACGAGCAGTACTTC. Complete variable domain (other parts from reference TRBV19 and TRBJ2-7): DGGITQSPKYLFRKEGQNVTLSCEQNLNHDAMYWYRQDPGQGLRLIYYSQIVNDFQKGDIAEGYSVSREKKESFPLTVTSAQKNPTAFYLCASSMGFYEQYFGPGTRLTVT.

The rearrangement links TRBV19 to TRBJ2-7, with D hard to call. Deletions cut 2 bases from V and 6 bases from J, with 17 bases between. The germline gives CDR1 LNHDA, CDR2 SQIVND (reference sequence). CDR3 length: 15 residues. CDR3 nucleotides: TGTGCCAGTAGTATAACAGTTTCTAAAATCGGCGAGCAGTACTTC. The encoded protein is CASSITVSKIGEQYF.

CDR3 DNA: TGTGCCAGCAGTTCACAGGGGGCGGTCGAGCAGTACTTC. Translating it yields CASSSQGAVEQYF. This rearrangement joins TRBV28 to TRBJ2-7; 9 bases agree with TRBD1. V lost 4 bases to trimming and J lost 6 bases; unmatched junction nucleotides: 4. This CDR3 has 13 amino acids. Per the germline V gene, CDR1 is MDHEN and CDR2 is SYDVKM.

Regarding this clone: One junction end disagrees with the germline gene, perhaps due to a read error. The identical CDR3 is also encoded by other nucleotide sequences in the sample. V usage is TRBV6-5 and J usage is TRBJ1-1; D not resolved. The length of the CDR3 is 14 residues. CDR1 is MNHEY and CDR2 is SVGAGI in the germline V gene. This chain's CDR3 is CASSYSGKNTEAFF. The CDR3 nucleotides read TGTGCCAGCAGTTACTCTGGCAAGAACACTGAGGCTTTCTTT.

The CDR3 reads CASRAQGNDEQFF. CDR3 bases: TGTGCCAGCAGGGCCCAGGGAAACGATGAGCAGTTCTTC. The chain couples TRBV5-4 to TRBJ2-1, with TRBD1 as a possible D gene (5 bases). The V gene lost 5 bases and the J gene lost 8 bases, with 14 bases spanning the gap. The CDR3 spans 13 residues. Germline V CDR1 and CDR2: SGHNT, YYREEE (reference sequence).

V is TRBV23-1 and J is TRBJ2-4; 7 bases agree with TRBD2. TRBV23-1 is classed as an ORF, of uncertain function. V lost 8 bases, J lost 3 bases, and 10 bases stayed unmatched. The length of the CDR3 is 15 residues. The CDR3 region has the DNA TGCGCCAGCCTGGGGGGGAAGAGGGACAAAAACATTCAGTACTTC. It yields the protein CASLGGKRDKNIQYF.

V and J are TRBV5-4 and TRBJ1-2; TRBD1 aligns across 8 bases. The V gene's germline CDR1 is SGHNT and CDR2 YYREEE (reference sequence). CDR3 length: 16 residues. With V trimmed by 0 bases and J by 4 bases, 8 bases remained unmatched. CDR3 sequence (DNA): TGTGCCAGCAGCTTGGACAGGGGGTCGGTTAGCTATGGCTACACCTTC. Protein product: CASSLDRGSVSYGYTF.

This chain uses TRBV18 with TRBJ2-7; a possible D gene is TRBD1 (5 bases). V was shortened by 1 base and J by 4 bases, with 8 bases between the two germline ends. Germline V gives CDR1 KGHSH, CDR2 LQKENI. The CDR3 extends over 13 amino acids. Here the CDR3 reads CASSPLGAYEQYF. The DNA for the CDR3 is TGTGCCAGCTCACCACTTGGGGCATACGAGCAGTACTTC.

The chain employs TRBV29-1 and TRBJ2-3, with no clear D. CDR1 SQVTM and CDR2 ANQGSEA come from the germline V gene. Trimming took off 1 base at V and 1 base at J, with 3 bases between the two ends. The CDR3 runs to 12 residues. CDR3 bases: TGCAGCGTTGAAGGCCGCACAGATACGCAGTATTTT. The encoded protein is CSVEGRTDTQYF.

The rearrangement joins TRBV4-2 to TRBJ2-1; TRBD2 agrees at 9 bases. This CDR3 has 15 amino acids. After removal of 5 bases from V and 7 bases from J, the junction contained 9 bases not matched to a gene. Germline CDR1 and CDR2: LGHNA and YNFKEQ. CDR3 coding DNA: TGTGCCAGCAGCGGGGGAGCGGGAGGACCTAATGAGCAGTTCTTC. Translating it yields CASSGGAGGPNEQFF.

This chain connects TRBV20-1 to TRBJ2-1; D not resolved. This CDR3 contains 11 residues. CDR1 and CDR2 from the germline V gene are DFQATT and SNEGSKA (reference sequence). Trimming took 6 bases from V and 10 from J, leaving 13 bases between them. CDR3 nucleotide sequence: TGCAGTGCCCCAGGCGATAGCGAGCAGTTCTTC. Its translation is CSAPGDSEQFF.

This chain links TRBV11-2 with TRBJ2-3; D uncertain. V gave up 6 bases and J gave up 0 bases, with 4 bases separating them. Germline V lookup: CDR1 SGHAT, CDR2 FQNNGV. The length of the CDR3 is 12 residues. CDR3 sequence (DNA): TGTGCCAGCAGTTCTAGCACAGATACGCAGTATTTT. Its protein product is CASSSSTDTQYF.

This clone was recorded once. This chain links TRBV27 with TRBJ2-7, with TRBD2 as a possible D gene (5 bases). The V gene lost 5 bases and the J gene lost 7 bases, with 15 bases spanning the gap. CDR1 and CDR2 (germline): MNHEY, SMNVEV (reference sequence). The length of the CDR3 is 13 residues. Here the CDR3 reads CASSRGGPGEQYF. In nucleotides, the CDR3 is TGTGCCAGCAGTCGAGGCGGCCCGGGGGAGCAGTACTTC.

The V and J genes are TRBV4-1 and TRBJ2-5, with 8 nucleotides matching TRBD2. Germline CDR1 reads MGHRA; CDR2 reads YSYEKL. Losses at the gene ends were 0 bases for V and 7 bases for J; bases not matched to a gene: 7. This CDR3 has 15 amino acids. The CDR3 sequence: CASSQDPGGVGTQYF. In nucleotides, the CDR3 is TGCGCCAGCAGCCAAGATCCGGGAGGGGTAGGGACCCAGTACTTC.

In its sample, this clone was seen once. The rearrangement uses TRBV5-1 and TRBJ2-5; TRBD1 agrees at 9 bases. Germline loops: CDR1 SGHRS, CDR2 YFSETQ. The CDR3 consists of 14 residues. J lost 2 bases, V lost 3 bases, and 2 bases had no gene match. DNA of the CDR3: TGCGCCAGCAGCTCCGGGACAGGGCAAGAGACCCAGTACTTC. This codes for CASSSGTGQETQYF.

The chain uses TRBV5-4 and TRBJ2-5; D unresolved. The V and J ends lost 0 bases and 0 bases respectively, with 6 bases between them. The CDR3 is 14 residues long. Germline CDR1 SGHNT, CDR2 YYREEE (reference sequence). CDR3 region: CASSLESYQETQYF. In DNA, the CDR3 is TGTGCCAGCAGCTTGGAGTCCTACCAAGAGACCCAGTACTTC.

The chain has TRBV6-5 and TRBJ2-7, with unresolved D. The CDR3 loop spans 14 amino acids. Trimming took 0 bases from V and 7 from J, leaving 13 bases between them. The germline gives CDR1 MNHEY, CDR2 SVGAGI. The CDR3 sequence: CASSYSIGVGEQYF. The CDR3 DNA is TGTGCCAGCAGTTACTCGATTGGGGTGGGAGAGCAGTACTTC.

The CDR3 DNA sequence: TGTGCCAGCAGCCCCGAGCTAGCGGTTATTTACAATGAGCAGTTCTTC. It specifies CASSPELAVIYNEQFF. The V gene is TRBV7-9, the J gene TRBJ2-1, with 7 bases identical to TRBD2. This CDR3 has 16 amino acids. Per the germline V gene, CDR1 is SEHNR and CDR2 is FQNEAQ (reference sequence). V shed 5 bases, J shed 4 bases, and the junction held 11 bases outside the gene matches.

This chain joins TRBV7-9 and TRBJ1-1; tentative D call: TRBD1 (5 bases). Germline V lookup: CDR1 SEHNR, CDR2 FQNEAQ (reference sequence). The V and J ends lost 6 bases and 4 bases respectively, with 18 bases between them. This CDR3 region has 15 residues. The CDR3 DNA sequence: TGTGCCAGCAGACCTTCCCGGGGCCCAGGCACTGAAGCTTTCTTT. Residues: CASRPSRGPGTEAFF.

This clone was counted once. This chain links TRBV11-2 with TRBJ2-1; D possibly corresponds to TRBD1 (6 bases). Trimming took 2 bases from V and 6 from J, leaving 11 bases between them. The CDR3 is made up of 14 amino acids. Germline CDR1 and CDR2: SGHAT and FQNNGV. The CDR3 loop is CASSLSPGVNEQFF. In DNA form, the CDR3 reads TGTGCCAGCAGCTTATCGCCAGGGGTCAATGAGCAGTTCTTC.